One sample yielded the 24 T cell receptor beta chains listed below, sequenced in a study of persistence of HIV-infected CD4 T cells. The immunoSEQ assay was version 4, run in survey mode. Assay: immunoSEQ multiplex PCR; the TCRdb copy retains only in-frame clones and omits some. The sample has around 47,000 clones; just over 90% are singletons. Nonspecific anti-CD3/anti-CD28 bead stimulation represents the broad CD4+ T cell repertoire. Sorting selected CD4+ T cells upregulating both CD40 ligand and CD69. Their specific antigens are unknown. The sequencing here drew on CD4+ T cells sorted from PBMCs after roughly 18-hour stimulation, taken from a patient who received antiretroviral therapy. The receptor source for this set is an adult man with HIV who was CMV-seropositive.

This chain uses TRBV18 with TRBJ2-1; 7 bases are a match to TRBD2. Per germline, CDR1 KGHSH and CDR2 LQKENI. This CDR3 is built from 16 residues. V was clipped by 1 base and J by 1 base; unmatched bases: 4. This chain's CDR3 is CASSPRPSGSYNEQFF. The CDR3 region has the DNA TGTGCCAGCTCACCACGGCCTAGCGGTTCCTACAATGAGCAGTTCTTC.

The J gene is TRBJ2-7, the V gene TRBV19, with 7 bases aligning to TRBD1. J lost 2 bases, V lost 9 bases, and 7 bases had no gene match. The CDR3 is 13 residues long. Germline V gene sequence: CDR1 LNHDA, CDR2 SQIVND (reference sequence). The CDR3 nucleotides are TGTGCCAGGATGGGACAGAGAACCTACGAGCAGTACTTC. It codes for CARMGQRTYEQYF.

The chain combines TRBV28 with TRBJ1-1, with D perhaps TRBD1 (5 bases). Germline assignment: CDR1 MDHEN and CDR2 SYDVKM. V was cut by 8 bases and J by 5 bases, with 15 bases left in between. The CDR3 loop spans 13 amino acids. The CDR3 nucleotides are TGTGCCAGCCCAGGGAAGGTGGGGACTGAAGCTTTCTTT. Its protein product is CASPGKVGTEAFF.

The chain links TRBV19 to TRBJ2-1; possibly TRBD2 for D (5 bases). V dropped 3 bases and J dropped 0 bases, with 21 bases sitting between them. Germline V gene lookup returns CDR1 LNHDA and CDR2 SQIVND (reference sequence). This CDR3 region has 19 residues. The DNA for the CDR3 is TGTGCCAGTAGTATTGAGTCCGGCGGAGCGGCCAGCTCCTACAATGAGCAGTTCTTC. Protein product: CASSIESGGAASSYNEQFF.

This rearrangement joins TRBV5-4 to TRBJ1-2, with TRBD1 as a possible D gene (5 bases). Deletions cut 4 bases from V and 0 bases from J, with 13 bases between. Per the germline V gene, CDR1 is SGHNT and CDR2 is YYREEE (reference sequence). CDR3 length: 15 residues. This CDR3 reads CASSRGGVSNYGYTF. DNA for the CDR3: TGTGCCAGCAGCCGCGGGGGGGTCTCTAACTATGGCTACACCTTC.

CDR3 DNA sequence: TGTGCCAGCAGCTCACAGGGATCTGGCTCCTACAATGAGCAGTTCTTC. This encodes CASSSQGSGSYNEQFF. This chain connects TRBV7-2 to TRBJ2-1; TRBD1 is a possible D gene (6 bases). In germline, CDR1 is SGHTA, CDR2 FQGNSA. The CDR3 sequence is 16 residues long. V was clipped by 4 bases and J by 0 bases, with 13 bases between them.

This chain connects TRBV5-1 to TRBJ2-3; 8 nucleotides agree with TRBD2. This CDR3 comprises 16 residues. From germline, CDR1 is SGHRS and CDR2 YFSETQ. With 0 bases clipped from V and 2 bases from J, the junction kept 5 bases outside the gene matches. CDR3 sequence reads: CASSLVASGSTDTQYF. The CDR3 DNA follows: TGCGCCAGCAGCTTGGTGGCTAGCGGGTCCACAGATACGCAGTATTTT.

The V call is TRBV4-1, the J call TRBJ1-4; D not certain. The V end was cut by 0 bases, the J end by 4 bases, with 9 bases between. The CDR3 has 15 amino acids. In germline, CDR1 is MGHRA, CDR2 YSYEKL. CDR3 nucleotides: TGCGCCAGCAGCCAAGAGTCCGGGTTTAATGAAAAACTGTTTTTT. It specifies CASSQESGFNEKLFF.

In its sample, this clone was seen once. This rearrangement joins TRBV5-1 to TRBJ1-2, with 7 bases aligning to TRBD1. The V gene's germline CDR1 is SGHRS and CDR2 YFSETQ. This CDR3 spans 16 amino acids. The trim removed 1 base at V and 8 bases at J, leaving 14 bases unmatched. In DNA form, the CDR3 reads TGCGCCAGCAGCTTGAGGCGGGACAGCTCAGGATGGGGCTACACCTTC. This translates into CASSLRRDSSGWGYTF.

The gene calls are TRBV27 and TRBJ1-1; 7 nucleotides align to TRBD1. Losses at the gene ends were 5 bases for V and 5 bases for J; bases not matched to a gene: 11. The CDR3 spans 15 residues. Germline CDR1 MNHEY, CDR2 SMNVEV (reference sequence). CDR3 loop: CASSPRTGTKTEAFF. For the CDR3, the DNA is TGTGCCAGCAGTCCCCGGACAGGTACCAAGACTGAAGCTTTCTTT.

The CDR3 region is CASGRTGGEVGPQHF. The CDR3 nucleotides are TGTGCCAGCGGGCGGACAGGGGGCGAAGTAGGGCCCCAGCATTTT. This sequence joins TRBV6-5 and TRBJ1-5; 11 nucleotides align to TRBD1. Per germline, CDR1 MNHEY and CDR2 SVGAGI. Germline trimming cut 8 bases from V and 9 bases from J; bases unmatched to any gene: 12. The CDR3 has 15 amino acids.

The chain employs TRBV10-3 and TRBJ2-3; 10 bases agree with TRBD2. V was clipped by 6 bases and J by 2 bases; unmatched bases: 5. The CDR3 spans 15 residues. Germline-derived CDR1 and CDR2 are ENHRY and SYGVKD. CDR3 region: CAIRPSGGDTDTQYF. CDR3 coding DNA: TGTGCCATCAGACCGAGCGGGGGGGACACAGATACGCAGTATTTT.

The chain couples TRBV5-8 to TRBJ1-5; unclear D gene. The CDR3 is made up of 14 amino acids. Germline V gene data show CDR1 as SGHTS and CDR2 as YDEGEE. V was trimmed by 4 bases and J by 2 bases, leaving 10 bases between them. The CDR3 region is CASSRRGGNQPQHF. CDR3 DNA: TGTGCCAGCAGCCGGCGGGGTGGCAATCAGCCCCAGCATTTT.

The chain links TRBV3-1 (or the pseudogene TRBV3-2) to TRBJ1-6; possibly TRBD1 for D (5 bases). V was cut by 1 base and J by 0 bases, with 13 bases left in between. Germline CDR1 is LGHDT and CDR2 is YNNKEL (reference sequence). There are 18 residues in the CDR3. This chain's CDR3 is CASSQGMRQGSYNSPLHF. CDR3 nucleotide sequence: TGTGCCAGCAGCCAAGGAATGCGCCAGGGCTCCTATAATTCACCCCTCCACTTT.

The chain uses TRBV6-5 and TRBJ1-5; D might be TRBD1 (5 bases). V lost 0 bases to trimming and J lost 0 bases, with 6 bases between them. CDR1 is MNHEY and CDR2 is SVGAGI in the germline V gene. The CDR3 sequence is 15 residues long. The CDR3 DNA reads TGTGCCAGCAGTTACTCGGGGACTAGCAATCAGCCCCAGCATTTT. Amino acids: CASSYSGTSNQPQHF.

In its sample, this clone was seen once. The chain carries TRBV28 and TRBJ1-5; perhaps TRBD1 as D (6 bases). Deletions cut 3 bases from V and 7 bases from J, with 16 bases between. This CDR3 has 15 residues. Germline lookup yields CDR1 MDHEN and CDR2 SYDVKM. CDR3 protein: CASSFIAGAGQPQHF. The CDR3 DNA reads TGTGCCAGCAGTTTCATCGCAGGGGCAGGCCAGCCCCAGCATTTT. Combining the CDR3 with reference TRBV28 and TRBJ1-5 gives the whole variable domain DVKVTQSSRYLVKRTGEKVFLECVQDMDHENMFWYRQDPGLGLRLIYFSYDVKMKEKGDIPEGYSVSREKKERFSLILESASTNQTSMYLCASSFIAGAGQPQHFGDGTRLSIL.

The chain employs TRBV12-1 and TRBJ2-1; TRBD2 is the table's D call and was not checked against the DNA. TRBV12-1 is labeled a pseudogene. There are 16 residues in the CDR3. The CDR3 loop is CASSAATSGGANEQFF. CDR3 coding DNA: TGTGCCAGCAGCGCGGCGACTAGCGGGGGGGCTAATGAGCAGTTCTTC.

The J gene is TRBJ2-1, the V gene TRBV20-1; D ambiguous. V dropped 5 bases and J dropped 3 bases, with 5 bases sitting between them. The CDR3 loop spans 11 amino acids. Germline V lookup: CDR1 DFQATT, CDR2 SNEGSKA (reference sequence). The CDR3 sequence is CSAVIYNEQFF. DNA for the CDR3: TGCAGTGCTGTTATCTACAATGAGCAGTTCTTC.

The rearrangement links TRBV28 to TRBJ2-1, with a possible D match to TRBD2 (5 bases). Trimming took 8 bases from V and 7 from J, leaving 9 bases between them. The length of the CDR3 is 11 residues. Germline loops: CDR1 MDHEN, CDR2 SYDVKM. CDR3 loop: CASGRGNEQFF. CDR3 coding DNA: TGTGCCAGCGGACGGGGAAATGAGCAGTTCTTC. Variable domain in full (rest from reference TRBV28 and TRBJ2-1): DVKVTQSSRYLVKRTGEKVFLECVQDMDHENMFWYRQDPGLGLRLIYFSYDVKMKEKGDIPEGYSVSREKKERFSLILESASTNQTSMYLCASGRGNEQFFGPGTRLTVL.

The gene calls are TRBV6-2 or TRBV6-3 and TRBJ1-2; 7 bases map to TRBD1. Trimming at V came to 2 bases and at J to 8 bases, leaving 8 bases not matched to a gene. CDR3 size: 14 residues. In germline, CDR1 is MNHEY, CDR2 SVGEGT. The CDR3 bases are TGTGCCAGCAGTTACCCCGGACAGGTGGGCGGCTACACCTTC. Translated, it gives CASSYPGQVGGYTF.

The chain has TRBV4-1 and TRBJ2-1, with a tentative D call TRBD2 (5 bases). Germline V lookup: CDR1 MGHRA, CDR2 YSYEKL. Deletions cut 0 bases from V and 0 bases from J, with 12 bases between. This CDR3 spans 17 amino acids. This CDR3 is CASSQEWRSNSYNEQFF. CDR3 in DNA: TGCGCCAGCAGCCAAGAGTGGAGGTCCAACTCCTACAATGAGCAGTTCTTC.

CDR3 region: CASSSPAGRFTLPYEQYF. Written as DNA, the CDR3 is TGTGCCAGCAGTTCCCCCGCCGGACGGTTCACCCTACCCTACGAGCAGTACTTC. This chain connects TRBV28 to TRBJ2-7; D not resolved. The CDR3 is 18 amino acids. Germline V lookup: CDR1 MDHEN, CDR2 SYDVKM. V dropped 4 bases and J dropped 2 bases, with 24 bases sitting between them.

This chain uses TRBV24-1 with TRBJ2-2; no firm D call. Germline V gene sequence: CDR1 KGHDR, CDR2 SFDVKD. CDR3 size: 14 residues. The V end lost 8 bases, the J end lost 5 bases, and 14 bases lay between the germline ends. CDR3 region: CATTSEWRTGELFF. The CDR3 region has the DNA TGTGCCACCACCTCTGAGTGGCGGACCGGGGAGCTGTTTTTT.

The chain links TRBV10-1 to TRBJ2-3; tentative D call: TRBD1 (6 bases). V lost 0 bases and J 3 bases, leaving 19 bases between the germline ends. This CDR3 contains 18 residues. The V gene's germline CDR1 is WNHNN and CDR2 SYGVQD (reference sequence). This chain's CDR3 is CASSESSTQGPATDTQYF. CDR3 bases: TGCGCCAGCAGTGAGTCAAGCACACAGGGTCCCGCAACAGATACGCAGTATTTT.